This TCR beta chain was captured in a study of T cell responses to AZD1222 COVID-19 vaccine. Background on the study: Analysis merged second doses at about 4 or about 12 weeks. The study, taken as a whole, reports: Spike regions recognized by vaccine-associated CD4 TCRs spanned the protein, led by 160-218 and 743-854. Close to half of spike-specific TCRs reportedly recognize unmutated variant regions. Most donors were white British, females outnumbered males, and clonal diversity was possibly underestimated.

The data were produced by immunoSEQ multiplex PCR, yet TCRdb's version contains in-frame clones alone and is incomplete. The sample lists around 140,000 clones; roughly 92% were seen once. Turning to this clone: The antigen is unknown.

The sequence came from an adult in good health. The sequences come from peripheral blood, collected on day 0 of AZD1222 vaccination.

The chain's CDR3 is CASSYSRHGTGELFF. The CDR3 nucleotides are TGTGCCAGCAGTTACTCTAGACATGGCACCGGGGAGCTGTTTTTT. The chain recombines TRBV6-2 or TRBV6-3 with TRBJ2-2; D unclear. CDR1 is MNHEY and CDR2 is SVGEGT in the germline V gene. V was clipped by 0 bases and J by 4 bases, with 9 bases between them. The length of the CDR3 is 15 residues.